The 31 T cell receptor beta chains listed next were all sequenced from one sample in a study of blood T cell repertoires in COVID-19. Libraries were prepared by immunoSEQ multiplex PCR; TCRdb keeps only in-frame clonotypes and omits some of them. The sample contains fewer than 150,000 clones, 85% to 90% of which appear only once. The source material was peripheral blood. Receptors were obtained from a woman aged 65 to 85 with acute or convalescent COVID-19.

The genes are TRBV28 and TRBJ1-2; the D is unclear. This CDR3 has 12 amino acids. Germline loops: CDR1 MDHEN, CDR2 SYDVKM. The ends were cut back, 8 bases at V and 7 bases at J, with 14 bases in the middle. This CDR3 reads CASGRGELGYTF. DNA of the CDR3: TGTGCCAGCGGCCGCGGTGAGCTTGGCTACACCTTC.

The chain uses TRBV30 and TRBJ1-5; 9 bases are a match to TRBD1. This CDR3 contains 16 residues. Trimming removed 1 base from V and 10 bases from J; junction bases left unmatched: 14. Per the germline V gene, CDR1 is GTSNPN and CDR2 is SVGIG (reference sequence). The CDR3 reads CAWSAPGQGPVGPQHF. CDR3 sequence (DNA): TGTGCCTGGAGTGCACCAGGACAGGGGCCCGTTGGCCCCCAGCATTTT.

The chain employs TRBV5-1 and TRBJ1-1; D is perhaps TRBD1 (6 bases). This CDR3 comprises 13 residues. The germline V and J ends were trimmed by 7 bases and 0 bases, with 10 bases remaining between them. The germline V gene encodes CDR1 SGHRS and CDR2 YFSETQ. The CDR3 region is CASQDRVNTEAFF. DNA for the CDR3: TGCGCCAGCCAGGACAGAGTGAACACTGAAGCTTTCTTT.

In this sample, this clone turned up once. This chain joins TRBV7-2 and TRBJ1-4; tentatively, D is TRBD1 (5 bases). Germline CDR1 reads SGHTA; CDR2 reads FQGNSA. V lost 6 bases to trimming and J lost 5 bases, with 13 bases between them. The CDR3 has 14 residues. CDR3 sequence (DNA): TGTGCCAGCAGTTTTCGACAGCGAAATGAAAAACTGTTTTTT. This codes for CASSFRQRNEKLFF.

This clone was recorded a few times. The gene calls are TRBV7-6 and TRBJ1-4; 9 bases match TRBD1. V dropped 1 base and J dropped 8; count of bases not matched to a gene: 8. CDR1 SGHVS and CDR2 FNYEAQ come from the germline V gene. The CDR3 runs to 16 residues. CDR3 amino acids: CASSLGPGTGREKLFF. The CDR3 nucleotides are TGTGCCAGCAGCTTAGGGCCCGGGACAGGGAGAGAAAAACTGTTTTTT. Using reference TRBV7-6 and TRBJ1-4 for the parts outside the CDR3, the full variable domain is GAGVSQSPRYKVTKRGQDVALRCDPISGHVSLYWYRQALGQGPEFLTYFNYEAQQDKSGLPNDRFSAERPEGSISTLTIQRTEQRDSAMYRCASSLGPGTGREKLFFGSGTQLSVL.

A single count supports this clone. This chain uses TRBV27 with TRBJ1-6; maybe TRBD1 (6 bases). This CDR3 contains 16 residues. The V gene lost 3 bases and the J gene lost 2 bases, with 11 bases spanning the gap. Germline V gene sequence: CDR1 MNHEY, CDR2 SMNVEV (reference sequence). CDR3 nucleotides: TGTGCCAGCAGTTTTGGGGGGGGCGCCTATAATTCACCCCTCCACTTT. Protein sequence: CASSFGGGAYNSPLHF.

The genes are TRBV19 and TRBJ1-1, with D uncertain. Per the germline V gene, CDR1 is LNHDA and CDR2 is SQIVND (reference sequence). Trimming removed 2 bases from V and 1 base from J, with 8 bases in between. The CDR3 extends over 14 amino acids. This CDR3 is CASSITTGNTEAFF. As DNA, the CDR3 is TGTGCCAGTAGTATAACGACGGGGAACACTGAAGCTTTCTTT.

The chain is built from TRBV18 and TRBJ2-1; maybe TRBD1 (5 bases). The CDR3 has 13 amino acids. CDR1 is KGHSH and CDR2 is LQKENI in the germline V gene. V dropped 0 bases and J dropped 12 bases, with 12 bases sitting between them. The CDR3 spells CASSPPRRAWQFF. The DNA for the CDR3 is TGTGCCAGCTCACCACCCCGCAGGGCTTGGCAGTTCTTC. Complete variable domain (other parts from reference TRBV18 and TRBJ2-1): NAGVMQNPRHLVRRRGQEARLRCSPMKGHSHVYWYRQLPEEGLKFMVYLQKENIIDESGMPKERFSAEFPKEGPSILRIQQVVRGDSAAYFCASSPPRRAWQFFGPGTRLTVL.

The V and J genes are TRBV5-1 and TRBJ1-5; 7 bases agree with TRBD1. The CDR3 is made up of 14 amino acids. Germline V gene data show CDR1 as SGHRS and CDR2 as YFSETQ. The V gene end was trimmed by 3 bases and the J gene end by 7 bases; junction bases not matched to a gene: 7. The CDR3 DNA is TGCGCCAGCAGCTCAACAGGGGTAGGGCAGCCCCAGCATTTT. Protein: CASSSTGVGQPQHF.

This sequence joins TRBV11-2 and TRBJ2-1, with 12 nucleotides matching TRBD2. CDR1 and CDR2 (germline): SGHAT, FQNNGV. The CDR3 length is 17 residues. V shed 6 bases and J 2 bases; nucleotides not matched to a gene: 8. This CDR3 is CASRPTSGGPPYNEQFF. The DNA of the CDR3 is TGTGCCAGCAGACCAACTAGCGGGGGGCCCCCCTACAATGAGCAGTTCTTC.

The CDR3 coding sequence is TGTGCCAGCAGCGTAGGTTTATGGGACAGGAGGATGCATGAGCAGTTCTTC. Encoded protein: CASSVGLWDRRMHEQFF. The J gene is TRBJ2-1, the V gene TRBV9; 8 nucleotides align to TRBD1. Trimming removed 0 bases from V and 8 bases from J; junction bases left unmatched: 13. Germline V gene data show CDR1 as SGDLS and CDR2 as YYNGEE. This CDR3 is built from 17 residues.

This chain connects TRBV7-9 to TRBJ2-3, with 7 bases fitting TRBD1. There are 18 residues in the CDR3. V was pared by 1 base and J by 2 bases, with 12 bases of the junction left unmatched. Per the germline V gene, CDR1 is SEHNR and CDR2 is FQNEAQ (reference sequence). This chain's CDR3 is CASSLVVSPGTVTDTQYF. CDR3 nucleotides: TGTGCCAGCAGCTTAGTAGTATCCCCCGGGACAGTCACAGATACGCAGTATTTT.

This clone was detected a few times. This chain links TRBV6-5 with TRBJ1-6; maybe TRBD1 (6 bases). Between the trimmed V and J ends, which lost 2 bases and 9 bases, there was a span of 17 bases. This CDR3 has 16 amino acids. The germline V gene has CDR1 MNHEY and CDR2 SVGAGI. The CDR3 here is CASSYGGGREFSPLHF. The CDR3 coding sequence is TGTGCCAGCAGTTACGGCGGGGGCAGGGAATTTTCACCCCTCCACTTT.

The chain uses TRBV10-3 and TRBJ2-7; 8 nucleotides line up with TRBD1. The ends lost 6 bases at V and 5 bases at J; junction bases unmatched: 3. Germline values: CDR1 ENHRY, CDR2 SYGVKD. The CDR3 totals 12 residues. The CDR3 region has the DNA TGTGCCATCAGGACAGGGGCCCACGAGCAGTACTTC. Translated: CAIRTGAHEQYF.

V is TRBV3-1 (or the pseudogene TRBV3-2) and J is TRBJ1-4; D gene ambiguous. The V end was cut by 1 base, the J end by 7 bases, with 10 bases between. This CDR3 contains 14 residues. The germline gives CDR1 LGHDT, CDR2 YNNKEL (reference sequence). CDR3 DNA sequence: TGTGCCAGCAGCCAAGGGGCCGCCGGTGAAAAACTGTTTTTT. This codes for CASSQGAAGEKLFF.

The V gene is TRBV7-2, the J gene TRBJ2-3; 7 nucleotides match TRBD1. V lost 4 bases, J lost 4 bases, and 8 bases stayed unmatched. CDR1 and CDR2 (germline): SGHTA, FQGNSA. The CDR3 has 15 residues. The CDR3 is CASSSRGPYPDTQYF. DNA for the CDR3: TGTGCCAGCAGCTCGAGGGGGCCCTACCCAGATACGCAGTATTTT.

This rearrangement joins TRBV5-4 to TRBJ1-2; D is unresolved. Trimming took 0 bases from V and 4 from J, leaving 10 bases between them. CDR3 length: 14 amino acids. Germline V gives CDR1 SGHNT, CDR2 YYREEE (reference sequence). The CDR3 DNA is TGTGCCAGCAGCTTGGTGGAACAGAGCTATGGCTACACCTTC. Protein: CASSLVEQSYGYTF. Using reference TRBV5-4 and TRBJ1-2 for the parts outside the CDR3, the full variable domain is ETGVTQSPTHLIKTRGQQVTLRCSSQSGHNTVSWYQQALGQGPQFIFQYYREEENGRGNFPPRFSGLQFPNYSSELNVNALELDDSALYLCASSLVEQSYGYTFGSGTRLTVV.

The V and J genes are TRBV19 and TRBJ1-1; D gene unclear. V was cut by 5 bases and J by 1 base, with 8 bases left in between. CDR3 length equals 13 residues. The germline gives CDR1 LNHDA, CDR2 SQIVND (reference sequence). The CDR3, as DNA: TGTGCCAGTAGTGCTTCACAGAACACTGAAGCTTTCTTT. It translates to CASSASQNTEAFF.

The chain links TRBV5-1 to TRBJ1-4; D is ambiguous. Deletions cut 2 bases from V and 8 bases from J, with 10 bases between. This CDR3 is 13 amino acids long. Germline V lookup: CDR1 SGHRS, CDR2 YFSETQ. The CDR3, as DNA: TGCGCCAGCAGCTTTGGAGGTCAGGAAAAACTGTTTTTT. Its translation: CASSFGGQEKLFF.

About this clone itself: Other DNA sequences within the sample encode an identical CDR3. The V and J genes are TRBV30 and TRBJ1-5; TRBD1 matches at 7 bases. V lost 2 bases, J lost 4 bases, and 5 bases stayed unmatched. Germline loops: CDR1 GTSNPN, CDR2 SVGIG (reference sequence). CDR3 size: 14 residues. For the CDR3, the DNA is TGTGCCTGGAGTAAGGGGGCCGGGAATCAGCCCCAGCATTTT. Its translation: CAWSKGAGNQPQHF.

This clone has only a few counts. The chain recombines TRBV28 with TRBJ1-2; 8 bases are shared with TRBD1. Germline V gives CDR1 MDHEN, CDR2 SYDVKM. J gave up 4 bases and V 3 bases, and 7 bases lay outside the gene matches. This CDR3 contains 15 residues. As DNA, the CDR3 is TGTGCCAGCAGTTTTCAGGGGGCGATGCTCTATGGCTACACCTTC. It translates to CASSFQGAMLYGYTF.

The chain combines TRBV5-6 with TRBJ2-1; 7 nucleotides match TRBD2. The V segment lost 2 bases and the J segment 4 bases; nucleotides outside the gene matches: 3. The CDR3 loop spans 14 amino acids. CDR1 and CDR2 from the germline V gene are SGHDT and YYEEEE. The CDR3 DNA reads TGTGCCAGCAGCTTACGACTAGCTTACAATGAGCAGTTCTTC. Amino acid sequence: CASSLRLAYNEQFF.

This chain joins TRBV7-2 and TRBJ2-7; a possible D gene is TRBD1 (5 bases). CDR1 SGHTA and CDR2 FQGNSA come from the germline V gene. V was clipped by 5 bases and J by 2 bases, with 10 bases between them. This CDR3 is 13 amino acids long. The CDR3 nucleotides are TGTGCCAGCAGCACCCGACAGACCTACGAGCAGTACTTC. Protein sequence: CASSTRQTYEQYF.

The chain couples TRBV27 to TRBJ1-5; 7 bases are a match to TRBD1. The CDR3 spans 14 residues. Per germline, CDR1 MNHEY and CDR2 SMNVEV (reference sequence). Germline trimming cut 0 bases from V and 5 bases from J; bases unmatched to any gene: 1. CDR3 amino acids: CASSLSRGDQPQHF. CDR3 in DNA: TGTGCCAGCAGTTTATCCAGGGGGGATCAGCCCCAGCATTTT.

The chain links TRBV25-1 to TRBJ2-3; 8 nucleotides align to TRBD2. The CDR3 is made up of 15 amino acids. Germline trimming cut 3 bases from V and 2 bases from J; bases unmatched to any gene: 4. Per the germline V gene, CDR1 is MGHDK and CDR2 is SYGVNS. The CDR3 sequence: CASSESGGPTDTQYF. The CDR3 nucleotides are TGTGCCAGCAGTGAGAGCGGGGGCCCCACAGATACGCAGTATTTT.

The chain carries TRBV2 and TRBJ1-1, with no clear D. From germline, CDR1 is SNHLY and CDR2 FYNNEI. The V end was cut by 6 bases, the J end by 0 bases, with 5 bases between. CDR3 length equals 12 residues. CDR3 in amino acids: CASSVLNTEAFF. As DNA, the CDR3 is TGTGCCAGCAGCGTCCTGAACACTGAAGCTTTCTTT.

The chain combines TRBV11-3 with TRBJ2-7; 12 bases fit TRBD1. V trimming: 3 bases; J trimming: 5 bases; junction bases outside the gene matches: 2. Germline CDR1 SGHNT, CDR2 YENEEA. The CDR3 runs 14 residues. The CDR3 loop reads CASSFGTGGDEQYF. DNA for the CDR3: TGTGCCAGCAGCTTCGGGACAGGGGGCGACGAGCAGTACTTC.

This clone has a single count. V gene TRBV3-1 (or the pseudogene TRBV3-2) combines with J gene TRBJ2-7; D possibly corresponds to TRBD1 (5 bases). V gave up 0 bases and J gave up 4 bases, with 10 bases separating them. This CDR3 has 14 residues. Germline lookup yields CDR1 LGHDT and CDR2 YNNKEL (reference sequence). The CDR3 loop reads CASSQDLQGYEQYF. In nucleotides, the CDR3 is TGTGCCAGCAGCCAAGATCTGCAGGGATACGAGCAGTACTTC.

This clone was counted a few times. This CDR3 is CASSFDSFSYNEQFF. CDR3 nucleotide sequence: TGTGCCAGCAGTTTCGACAGCTTCTCCTACAATGAGCAGTTCTTC. The chain is built from TRBV5-6 and TRBJ2-1; TRBD1 is a possible D gene (5 bases). This CDR3 comprises 15 residues. Germline CDR1 SGHDT, CDR2 YYEEEE. V shed 5 bases and J shed 0 bases, with 12 bases lying between them.

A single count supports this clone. The DNA of the CDR3 is TGTGCCAGCAGCTTCCTCGACATCAACACTGAAGCTTTCTTT. Encoded protein: CASSFLDINTEAFF. This sequence joins TRBV11-3 and TRBJ1-1, with D uncertain. The CDR3 is made up of 14 amino acids. V was pared by 3 bases and J by 2 bases, with 10 bases between. Looked up from germline, CDR1 is SGHNT and CDR2 is YENEEA.

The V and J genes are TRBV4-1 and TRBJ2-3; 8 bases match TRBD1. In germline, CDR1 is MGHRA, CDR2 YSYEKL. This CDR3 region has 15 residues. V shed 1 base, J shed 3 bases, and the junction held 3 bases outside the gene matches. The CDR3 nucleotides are TGCGCCAGCAGCCAAGGACAGGGGACTACAGATACGCAGTATTTT. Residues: CASSQGQGTTDTQYF.